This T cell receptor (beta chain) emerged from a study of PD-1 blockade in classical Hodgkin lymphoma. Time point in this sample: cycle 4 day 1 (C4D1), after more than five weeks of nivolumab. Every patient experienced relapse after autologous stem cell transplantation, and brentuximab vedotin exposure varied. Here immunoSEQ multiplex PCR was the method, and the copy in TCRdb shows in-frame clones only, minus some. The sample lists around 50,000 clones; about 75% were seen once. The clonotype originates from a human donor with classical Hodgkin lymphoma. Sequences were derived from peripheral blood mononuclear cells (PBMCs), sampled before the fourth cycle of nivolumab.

CDR3 loop: CASSVDRGSYNEQFF. In DNA, the CDR3 is TGTGCCAGCAGCGTCGACAGGGGCTCCTACAATGAGCAGTTCTTC. The chain employs TRBV11-3 and TRBJ2-1; 8 bases line up with TRBD1. CDR3 length: 15 residues. V gave up 5 bases and J gave up 0 bases; unmatched junction bases: 3. Germline loops: CDR1 SGHNT, CDR2 YENEEA.